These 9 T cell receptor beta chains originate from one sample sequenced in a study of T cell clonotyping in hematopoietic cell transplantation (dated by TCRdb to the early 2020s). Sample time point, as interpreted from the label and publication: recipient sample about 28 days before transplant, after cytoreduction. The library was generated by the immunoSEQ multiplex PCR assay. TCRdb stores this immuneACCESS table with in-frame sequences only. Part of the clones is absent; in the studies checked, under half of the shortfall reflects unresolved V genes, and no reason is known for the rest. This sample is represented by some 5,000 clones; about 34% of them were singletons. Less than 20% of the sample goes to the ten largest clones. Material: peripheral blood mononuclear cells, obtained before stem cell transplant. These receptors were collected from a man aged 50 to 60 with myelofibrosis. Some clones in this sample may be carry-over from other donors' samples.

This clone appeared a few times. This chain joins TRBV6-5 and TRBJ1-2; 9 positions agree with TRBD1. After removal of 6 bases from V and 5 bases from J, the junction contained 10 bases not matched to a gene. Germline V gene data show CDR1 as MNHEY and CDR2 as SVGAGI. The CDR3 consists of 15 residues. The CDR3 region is CASSQGQGFSYGYTF. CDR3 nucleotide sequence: TGTGCCAGCAGCCAGGGACAGGGATTTAGTTATGGCTACACCTTC.

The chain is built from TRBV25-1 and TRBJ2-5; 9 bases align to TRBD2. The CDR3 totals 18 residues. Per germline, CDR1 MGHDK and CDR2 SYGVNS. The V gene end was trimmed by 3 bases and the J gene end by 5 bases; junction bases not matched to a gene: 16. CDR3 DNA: TGTGCCAGCAGTGATCCTTCGGGGAGCGGGGGGCAGAGGGAGACCCAGTACTTC. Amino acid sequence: CASSDPSGSGGQRETQYF.

CDR3 DNA: TGTGCCAGCCAGGGATATAGCAATCAGCCCCAGCATTTT. Translation gives CASQGYSNQPQHF. This chain uses TRBV2 with TRBJ1-5; D is possibly TRBD1 (5 bases). CDR1 and CDR2 from the germline V gene are SNHLY and FYNNEI. This CDR3 is 13 amino acids long. Trimming took off 8 bases at V and 0 bases at J, with 8 bases between the two ends.

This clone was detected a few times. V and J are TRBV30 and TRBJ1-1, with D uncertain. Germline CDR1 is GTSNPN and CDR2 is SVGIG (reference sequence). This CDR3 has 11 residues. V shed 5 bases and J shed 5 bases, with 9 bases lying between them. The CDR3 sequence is CAWATVTEAFF. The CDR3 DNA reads TGTGCCTGGGCCACAGTAACTGAAGCTTTCTTT.

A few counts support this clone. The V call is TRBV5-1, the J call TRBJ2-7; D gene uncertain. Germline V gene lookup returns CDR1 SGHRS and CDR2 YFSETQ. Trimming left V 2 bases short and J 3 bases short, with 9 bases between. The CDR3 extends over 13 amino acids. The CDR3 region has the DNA TGCGCCAGCAGCTTACAAAGACACTACGAGCAGTACTTC. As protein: CASSLQRHYEQYF.

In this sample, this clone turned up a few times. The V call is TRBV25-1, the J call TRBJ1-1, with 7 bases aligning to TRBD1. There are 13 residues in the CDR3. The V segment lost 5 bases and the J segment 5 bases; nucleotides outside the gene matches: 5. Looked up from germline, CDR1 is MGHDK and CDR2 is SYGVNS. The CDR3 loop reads CASSLQGWTEAFF. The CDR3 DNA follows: TGTGCCAGCAGTTTACAGGGGTGGACTGAAGCTTTCTTT.

The CDR3 nucleotides read TGTGCCAGCAGTTTGGAATATAGTGGCTACACCTTC. This translates into CASSLEYSGYTF. The gene calls are TRBV28 and TRBJ1-2; D unclear. V lost 3 bases to trimming and J lost 7 bases, with 9 bases between them. Germline values: CDR1 MDHEN, CDR2 SYDVKM. The CDR3 sequence is 12 residues long.

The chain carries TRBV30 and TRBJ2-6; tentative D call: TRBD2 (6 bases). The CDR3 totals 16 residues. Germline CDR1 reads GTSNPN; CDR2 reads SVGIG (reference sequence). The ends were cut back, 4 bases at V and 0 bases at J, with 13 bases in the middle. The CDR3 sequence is CAWNGGSLSGANVLTF. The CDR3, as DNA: TGTGCCTGGAATGGGGGGTCCCTCTCTGGGGCCAACGTCCTGACTTTC.

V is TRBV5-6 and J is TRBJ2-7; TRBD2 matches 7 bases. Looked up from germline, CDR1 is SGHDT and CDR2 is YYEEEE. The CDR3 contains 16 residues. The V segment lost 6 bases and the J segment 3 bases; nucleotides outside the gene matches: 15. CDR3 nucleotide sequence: TGTGCCAGCACGGGGGGAGCGGGGAGGGCCCTCTACGAGCAGTACTTC. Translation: CASTGGAGRALYEQYF.